This TCR beta chain comes out of a study of cytomegalovirus exposure and HLA in healthy donors (dated by TCRdb to about 2017). Context from the whole study: An earlier analysis of 587 of the donors reported 276 Gb of sequence data and around 120 million unique TCR beta sequences obtained from some 200 million T cells. Approximately 310 gigabases of sequencing data and 78 million or so unique TCR sequences were included in an early release covering under 650 HLA-typed donors. Among the roughly 430 genotyped donors, about 83% belonged to the genetic ancestry cluster associated with self-reported Caucasian donors. The aim of the study was to test whether cataloging public T cell receptors could identify signatures of past pathogen exposure. Using immunosequencing, the study profiled T cell repertoires from 640 or so subjects and related those repertoires to cytomegalovirus serostatus. Along with the roughly 610-subject first cohort, a separate validation cohort of over 90 different subjects was used. High-throughput TCR immunosequencing, statistical association of individual TCRs with disease status, and machine learning were combined to predict cytomegalovirus infection status. To study patterns of TCR occurrence, a later analysis re-analyzed previously published TCR beta repertoires from around 660 donors and added high-resolution HLA genotyping. In the later analysis, no new phenotypic data were used to find candidate immune exposures; instead, reliance was placed on TCR beta sequences and their occurrence across donors. An earlier analysis of about 600 of the donors used high-throughput TCR beta sequencing to judge whether each TCR beta V gene segment behaved as functional or pseudogenic. Donor age, sex, ethnicity and CMV serostatus were compiled alongside the repertoire data. A later genetic analysis took genome-wide SNP genotypes for about three fifths of the roughly 670 donors and used that subset as a discovery cohort. All discovery cohort repertoires had been generated using a single sequencing platform. HLA typing covered class I and class II loci at four-digit resolution. The number of donors typed differed by locus, with roughly 620-630 for A, B, C, DRB1 and DQB1, around 500 for DQA1, nearly 610 for DPA1, and 400 to 490 for DPB1. About 5 DR-DQ haplotypes were handled as single units for association and clustering, since linkage in the cohort was strong. Among about 370 genotyped donors of the cohort, an average of roughly 230,000 unique TCR beta nucleotide sequences was sequenced per donor, of which approximately 19% were non-productive. Study-level results and caveats: A further reported finding was that TCR beta sequences accurately predicted the HLA-A and HLA-B alleles for most subjects in the first cohort. The sequencing pipeline was judged likely to have produced a cluster of highly shared sequence variants as a technical artifact. According to a later analysis, TCR association rates differed among HLA loci, with DRB1 alleles showing the most associated TCRs and HLA-C alleles showing the fewest. A later genetic analysis reported fewer N-insertions in productive TCRs among donors in an Asian-associated ancestry cluster than the roughly 720-donor mean. In an earlier analysis of 500 to 650 of the donors, most TCR beta V segments appeared in productive rearrangements about 87% or about 30% of the time, broadly matching IMGT annotations. Because some donors lacked HLA typing at each locus, the association tests relied only on the typed subset. In a later analysis, several top co-occurrence clusters were reported to appear linked to parvovirus B19, influenza, CMV and Epstein-Barr virus. Linkage disequilibrium might explain the correlated functional status among segregating V segments, but an unknown experimental factor could not be excluded. In a later genetic analysis, a missense DCLRE1C variant was associated with V-gene and J-gene trimming of TCR beta chains, and the association was replicated in an independent cohort. In vitro tests confirmed that a few of the cytomegalovirus-associated TCR beta chains recognize cytomegalovirus antigens. Cytomegalovirus status was reported to be diagnosed by the classifier with high specificity and sensitivity in both the original and validation cohorts. Strong co-occurrence of HLA alleles, especially DR and DQ, made assigning TCR associations to individual alleles difficult. Most TCR sequences were observed very rarely across donors, whereas some public TCRs were present in many individuals. Presence/absence analyses assumed roughly uniform sequencing depth across donors, an assumption that may not hold. The only immune exposure information available for the cohort was CMV serostatus. The authors suggested that the approach could potentially be extended to other disease states and immunological phenotypes. At a false discovery rate of 0.05, a later analysis linked about 16,000 TCR beta sequences to specific HLA alleles. The earlier analysis of approximately 560 of the donors excluded over 15 rarely observed V segments, including chromosome 9 orphons, because counts were too low. According to a later analysis, most CMV-associated TCR beta chains appeared to be HLA-restricted, and the HLA associations seemed to be driven largely by CMV exposure. In a later analysis, HLA-associated TCR beta chains showed more clonal expansion and lower generation probabilities than non-associated chains that were equally common. Because the 87-base-pair reads could not distinguish some IMGT-functional V segments, including TRBV6-2 and TRBV6-3, those segments were excluded. In the study, some 180 TCR beta chains were listed as associated with cytomegalovirus. In this cohort, only TCR beta chains were sequenced, and detectable features were limited by the absence of alpha or paired-chain data.

Germline trimming amounts to 3 bases on V and 6 bases on J, with 7 as the count of junction bases outside the gene matches. Reading from cysteine to phenylalanine, the CDR3 counts 15 amino acids. Of all the DNA, just the CDR3 is kept, 45 bases in frame from base 1. In the germline V gene, CDR1 corresponds to SGHRS and CDR2 to YFSETQ. Turning to this clone: The clone's antigen remains unknown. No base quality values were provided; no much bigger clone lies one nucleotide off.

The protocol used for the library was the immunoSEQ multiplex PCR assay. For the multiplex PCR, a mixture combining 60 forward primers for TCR Vbeta segments and 13 reverse primers for TCR Jbeta segments was used. The CDR3 region of rearranged TCR beta genes was amplified from genomic DNA with a multiplex PCR assay. The Illumina HiSeq System was used to sequence the amplified TCR beta libraries as 87-base-pair reads. The published analysis was carried out like this. Across the 500 to 700 repertoires, a later analysis counted tens of millions of unique TCR beta chains, roughly 11 million of which were shared by at least two donors. A nearest-neighbor algorithm error-corrected the raw reads and collapsed the reads into unique sequences, merging closely related sequences to remove PCR and sequencing errors. Alignment of CDR3 sequences to IMGT reference sequences was used to assign V, D and J gene segments. For a sequence to be retained, a match of at least six nucleotides to both a V gene segment and a J gene segment was required. A rearrangement counted as productive if the CDR3 had no stop codons and remained in frame with V and J, and every other rearrangement counted as non-productive. CDR3 was defined by IMGT convention, running from the second conserved V-encoded cysteine to the conserved J-encoded phenylalanine. The earlier analysis of around 640 of the donors excluded sequences that lacked an unambiguous match to a single V gene segment. In an earlier analysis of a few hundred of the donors, V segments were called functional above 56.7% productive rearrangements and were called segregating when the between-donor standard deviation exceeded 5%. A statistical classification framework was built for diagnosing cytomegalovirus status from the catalog of TCR beta chain sequences. V and J gene assignment, in a later analysis, came from comparing TCR nucleotide sequences with IMGT/GENE-DB human TR gene sequences. In a later analysis, CDR3 sequences and most-parsimonious VDJ recombination scenarios were assigned using the TCRdist pipeline. In a later analysis, each TCR beta chain was defined by its CDR3 amino acid sequence together with its V-gene family, and reads lacking a unique V-gene family were excluded. A later analysis removed roughly 590 highly shared, low-generation-probability nucleotide sequences to deal with suspected cross-contamination and a sequencing artifact. For each public chain, a later analysis derived a clonal expansion index from normalized ranks of inferred template counts within each repertoire. In a later analysis, generation probabilities were computed with a VDJ recombination model fitted to out-of-frame rearrangements, and the resulting probabilities were checked against IGoR. Hypergeometric tests were used in a later analysis to score TCR-TCR, TCR-HLA and TCR-CMV co-occurrence, with a repertoire-size bias correction applied to the TCR pairs. False discovery rates were estimated in a later analysis by permuting HLA or CMV assignments 20 times. In a later analysis, co-occurring TCRs were grouped using DBSCAN, and TCRdist sequence similarity was added for clustering within HLA-allele-positive subsets. For co-occurrence clustering, repertoires with fewer than 30,000 or more than 120,000 public chains were excluded, along with about five repertoires with anomalous nucleotide sharing. Held by TCRdb, this immuneACCESS table contains in-frame sequences only and omits some clones. Under half of the omission traces to an unresolved V gene where checked; the cause of the rest is unknown. V and J calls plus clone size are reproduced from that table; the DNA served to infer D and trimming. The sample has about 100,000 clones on record, approximately 74% of them singletons. In total, the top ten clones hold about 1.9% of the sample.

In total, roughly 670 healthy bone marrow donors made up the cohort. At the time of sampling, all cohort members were nominally healthy, though unrecorded immune exposures were likely present. The donor was CMV seronegative and belonged to the group of 352 seronegative cohort members. A peripheral blood sample was provided by each donor, and peripheral blood mononuclear cells were used for TCR beta sequencing. The Qiagen DNeasy Blood Extraction Kit was used to extract genomic DNA from the blood cell samples. The rearranged segments are TRBV5-1 and TRBJ2-2; 8 middle bases align to TRBD1. This clonotype originated in a woman aged 40 to 50 in good health and CMV-seronegative. The sequenced material came from PBMCs. The DNA reads TGCGCCAGCAGCTCAGGACAGGGTGGCCCCGGGGAGCTGTTTTTT. The translation is CASSSGQGGPGELFF. The full variable domain, completed from the reference TRBV5-1 and TRBJ2-2 proteins outside the CDR3, reads KAGVTQTPRYLIKTRGQQVTLSCSPISGHRSVSWYQQTPGQGLQFLFEYFSETQRNKGNFPGRFSGRQFSNSRSEMNVSTLELGDSALYLCASSSGQGGPGELFFGEGSRLTVL.